This entry describes one T cell receptor (beta chain). Its antigen is still unknown. Next came a second PCR, run for roughly 6 to 11 cycles, which used a sample-barcoded 5' primer along with a J-beta primer mix. TCRdb ran MiXCR on the 5' RACE reads and lists one entry per CDR3 protein. The table has 1.8 million or so distinct CDR3 sequences, about two fifths seen once. This entry belongs to a study of blood T cells in healthy people across ages. Study-wide results and caveats: As age increased, TCR beta diversity per million T cells fell in a roughly linear fashion.

The V gene end was trimmed by 6 bases and the J gene end by 3 bases; junction bases not matched to a gene: 7. The CDR3 has 15 residues. CDR1 DFQATT and CDR2 SNEGSKA come from the germline V gene (reference sequence). The chain couples TRBV20-1 to TRBJ2-6, with TRBD2 identical over 8 bases. The TCR originated in a human donor in good health. Source material: blood. The CDR3 DNA reads as TGCAGTGCCCGAGTGAGCGGGAGTGGGGCCAACGTCCTGACTTTC. Amino acid sequence: CSARVSGSGANVLTF.